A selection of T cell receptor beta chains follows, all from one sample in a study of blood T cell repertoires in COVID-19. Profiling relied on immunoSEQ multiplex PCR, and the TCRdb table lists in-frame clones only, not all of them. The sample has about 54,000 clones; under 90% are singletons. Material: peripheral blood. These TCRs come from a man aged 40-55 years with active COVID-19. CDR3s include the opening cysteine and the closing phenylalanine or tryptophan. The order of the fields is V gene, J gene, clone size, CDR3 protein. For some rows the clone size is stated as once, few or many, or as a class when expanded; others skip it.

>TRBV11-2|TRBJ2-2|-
CASSFLGQNTGELFF
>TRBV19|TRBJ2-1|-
CASNTGTGTYNEQFF
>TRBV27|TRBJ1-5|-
CASRVGQGSGQPQHF
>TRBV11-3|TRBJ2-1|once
CASSRLAGSYNEQFF
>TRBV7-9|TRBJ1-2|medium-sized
CASSAPFRSTGGYTF
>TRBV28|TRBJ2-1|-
CVAGHYNEQFF
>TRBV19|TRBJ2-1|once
CASSIQGFTNEQFF
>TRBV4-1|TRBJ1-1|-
CASSQTFRAEAFF
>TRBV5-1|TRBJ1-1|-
CASSPVGDTEAFF
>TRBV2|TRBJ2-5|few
CASSDTGTSGETQYF
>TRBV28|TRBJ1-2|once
CASRPTPRDRGYYGYTF
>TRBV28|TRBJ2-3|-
CASSDDRVVHYF
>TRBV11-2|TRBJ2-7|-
CASSVRGGNSEQYF
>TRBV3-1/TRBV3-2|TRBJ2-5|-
CASSPQRDRDYQETQYF
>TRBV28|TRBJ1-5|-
CASSVRQPQHF
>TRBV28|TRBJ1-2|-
CASGARGYTF
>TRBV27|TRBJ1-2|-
CASSQTGTGYTF
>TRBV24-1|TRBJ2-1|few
CATSEGAGGRNEQFF
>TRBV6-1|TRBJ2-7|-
CASSEGGLGLYEQYF
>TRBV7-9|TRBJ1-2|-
CASSLGDSPYTF
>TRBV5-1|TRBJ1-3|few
CASSPSPTGQDGNTIYF
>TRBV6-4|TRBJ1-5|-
CASSETGEGNQPQHF
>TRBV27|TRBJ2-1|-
CASSLGLAAYNEQFF
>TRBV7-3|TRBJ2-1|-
CASSLAAGGPGAYNEQFF
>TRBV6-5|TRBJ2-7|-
CASRPGTGGKEQYF
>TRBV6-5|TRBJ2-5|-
CASTRAQRGEKTQYF
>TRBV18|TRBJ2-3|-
CASSPTSGDTQYF
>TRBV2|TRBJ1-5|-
CASSEGRSSNQPQHF
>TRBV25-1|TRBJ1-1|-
CASTQGNTEAFF
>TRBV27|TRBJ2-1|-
CASSFMSLALNEQFF
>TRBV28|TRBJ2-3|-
CASSLEFGRVVDTQYF
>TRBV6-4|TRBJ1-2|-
CASSAGGITGYTF
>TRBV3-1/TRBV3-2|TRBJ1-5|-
CASSQDRGNQPQHF
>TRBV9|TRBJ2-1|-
CASSANGVTYNEQFF
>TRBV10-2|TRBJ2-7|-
CASTYGAYEQYF
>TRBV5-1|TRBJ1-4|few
CASSAGVSSLTEKLFF
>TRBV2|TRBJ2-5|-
CASSGGRAQETQYF
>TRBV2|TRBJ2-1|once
CASWTGGEQFF
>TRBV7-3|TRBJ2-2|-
CASSQVGGANTGELFF
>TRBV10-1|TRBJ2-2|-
CASSESMRGLATNTGELFF
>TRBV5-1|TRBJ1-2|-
CASSLQGTDGYTF
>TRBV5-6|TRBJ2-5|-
CASSSMTRSGETQYF
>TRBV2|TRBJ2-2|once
CASSVYRDNTGELFF
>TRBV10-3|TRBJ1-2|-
CAISRDRGNDAYGYTF
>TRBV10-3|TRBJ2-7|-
CAISEAGQGPYEQYF
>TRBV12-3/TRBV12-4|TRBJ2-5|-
CASSLYRSETQYF
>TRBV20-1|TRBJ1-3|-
CSASRQATIYF
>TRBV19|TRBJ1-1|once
CASSPPGTGNTEAFF
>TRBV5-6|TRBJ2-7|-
CASSLTGWDEQYF
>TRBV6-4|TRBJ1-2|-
CASSVDRGGYGYTF
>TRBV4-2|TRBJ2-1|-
CASSQEGEGPLTSGSSYNEQFF
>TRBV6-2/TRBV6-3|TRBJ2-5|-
CASSNPRDYQETQYF
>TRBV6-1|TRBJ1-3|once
CASSDRDRAGTIYF
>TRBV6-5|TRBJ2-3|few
CASSLSGTSTDTQYF
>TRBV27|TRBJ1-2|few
CASSLLGQTSYYGYTF
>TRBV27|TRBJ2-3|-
CASSFYAEVDTQYF
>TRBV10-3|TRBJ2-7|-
CAISETRGPYEQYF